This T cell receptor (beta chain) was sequenced for a study of shared clonotypes between healthy human individuals. General study results and limits: Roughly 5% of naive CD4 clonotypes were shared across four donors. Some clonotypes were shared by all four sorted-subset donors, while others were not shared. The non-shared ones had lower generation probabilities than the shared ones.

V was cut by 6 bases and J by 6 bases, with 16 bases left in between. This CDR3 is built from 14 residues. Germline V gene sequence: CDR1 SGHAT, CDR2 FQNNGV. The assay was immunoSEQ multiplex PCR, and TCRdb's table has in-frame clones only and misses some. The sample consists of about a million clones, approximately 80% of them appearing once. To note about this clone: Its antigen is unknown.

This sequence was found in a man between 18 and 29 years old in good health. The rearrangement links TRBV11-2 to TRBJ2-3, with D unclear. The sample was memory CD4+ T cells sorted from blood. Stated subset: CD45RA-negative fraction. CDR3 loop: CASSPALVEDTQYF. As DNA, the CDR3 is TGTGCCAGCAGTCCCGCCTTAGTTGAGGATACGCAGTATTTT.